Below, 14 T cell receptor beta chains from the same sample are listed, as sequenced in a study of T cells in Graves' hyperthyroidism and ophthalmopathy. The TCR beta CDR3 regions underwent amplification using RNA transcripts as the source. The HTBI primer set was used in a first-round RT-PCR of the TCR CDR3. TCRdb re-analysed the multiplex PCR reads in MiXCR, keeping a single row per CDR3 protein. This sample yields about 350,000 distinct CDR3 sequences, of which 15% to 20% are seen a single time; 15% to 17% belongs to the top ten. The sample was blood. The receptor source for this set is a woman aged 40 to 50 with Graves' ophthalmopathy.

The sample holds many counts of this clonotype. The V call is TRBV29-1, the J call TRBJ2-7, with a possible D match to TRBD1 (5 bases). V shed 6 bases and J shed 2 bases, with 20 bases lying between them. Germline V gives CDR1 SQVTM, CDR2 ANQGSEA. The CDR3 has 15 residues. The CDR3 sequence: CSVQWQSQDPYEQYF. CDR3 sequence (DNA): TGCAGCGTCCAGTGGCAGTCACAGGATCCCTACGAGCAGTACTTC.

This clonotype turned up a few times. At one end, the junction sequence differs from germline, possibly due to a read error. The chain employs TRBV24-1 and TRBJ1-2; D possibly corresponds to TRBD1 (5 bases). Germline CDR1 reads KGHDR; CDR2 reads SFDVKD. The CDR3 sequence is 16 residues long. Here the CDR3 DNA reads TGTGCCACCAGTGATTGTGGGACGAAGGATAACTATGGCTACAACTTC. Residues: CATSDCGTKDNYGYNF.

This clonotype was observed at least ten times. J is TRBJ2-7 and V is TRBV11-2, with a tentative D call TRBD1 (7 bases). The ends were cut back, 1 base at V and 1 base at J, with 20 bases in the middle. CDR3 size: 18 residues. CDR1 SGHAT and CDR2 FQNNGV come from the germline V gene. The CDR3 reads CASSLGSGGGVLSYEQYF. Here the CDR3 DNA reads TGTGCCAGCAGCTTAGGGTCAGGGGGAGGCGTGTTATCCTACGAGCAGTACTTC.

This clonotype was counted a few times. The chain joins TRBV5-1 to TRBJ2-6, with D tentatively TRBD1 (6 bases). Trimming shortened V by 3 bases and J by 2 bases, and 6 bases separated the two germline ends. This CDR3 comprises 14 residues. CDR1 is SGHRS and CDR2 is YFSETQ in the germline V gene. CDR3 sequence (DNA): TGCGCCAGCAGCTCAGGGGCTGGGGCCAACGTCCTGACTTTC. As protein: CASSSGAGANVLTF.

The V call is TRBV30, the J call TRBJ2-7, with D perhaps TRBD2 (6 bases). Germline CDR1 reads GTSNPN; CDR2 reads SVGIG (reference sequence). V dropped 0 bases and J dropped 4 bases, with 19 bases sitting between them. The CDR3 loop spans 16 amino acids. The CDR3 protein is CAWSVRLGVGTYEQYF. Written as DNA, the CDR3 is TGTGCCTGGAGTGTACGACTAGGGGTGGGGACTTACGAGCAGTACTTC.

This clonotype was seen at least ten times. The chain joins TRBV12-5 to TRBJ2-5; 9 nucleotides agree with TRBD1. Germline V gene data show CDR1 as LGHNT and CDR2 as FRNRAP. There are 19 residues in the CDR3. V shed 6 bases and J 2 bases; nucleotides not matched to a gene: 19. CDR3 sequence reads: CASGNTGGRGLTKQETQYF. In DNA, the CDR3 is TGTGCTAGTGGAAACACAGGGGGCCGTGGACTAACGAAACAAGAGACCCAGTACTTC.

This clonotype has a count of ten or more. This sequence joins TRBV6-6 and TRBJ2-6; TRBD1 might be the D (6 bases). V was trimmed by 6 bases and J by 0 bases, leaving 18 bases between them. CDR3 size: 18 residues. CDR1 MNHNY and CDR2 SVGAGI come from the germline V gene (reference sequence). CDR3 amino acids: CASSLSGTMTSGANVLTF. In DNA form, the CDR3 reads TGTGCCAGCAGCCTGTCCGGGACAATGACCTCTGGGGCCAACGTCCTGACTTTC.

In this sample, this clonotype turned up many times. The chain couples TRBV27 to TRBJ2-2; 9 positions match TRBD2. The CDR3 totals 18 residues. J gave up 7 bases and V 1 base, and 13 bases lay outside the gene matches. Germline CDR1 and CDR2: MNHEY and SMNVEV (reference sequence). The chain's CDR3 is CASSLLSGREGQGGELFF. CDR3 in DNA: TGTGCCAGCAGTTTATTATCCGGGCGGGAGGGCCAGGGCGGGGAGCTGTTTTTT.

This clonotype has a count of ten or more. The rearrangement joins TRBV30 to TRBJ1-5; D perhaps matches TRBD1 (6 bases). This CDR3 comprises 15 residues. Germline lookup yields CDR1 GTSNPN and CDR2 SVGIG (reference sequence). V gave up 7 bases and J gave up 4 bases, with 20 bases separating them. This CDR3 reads CASTSGGGLNQPQHF. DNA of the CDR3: TGTGCCTCCACCTCCGGGGGGGGGCTTAATCAGCCCCAGCATTTT.

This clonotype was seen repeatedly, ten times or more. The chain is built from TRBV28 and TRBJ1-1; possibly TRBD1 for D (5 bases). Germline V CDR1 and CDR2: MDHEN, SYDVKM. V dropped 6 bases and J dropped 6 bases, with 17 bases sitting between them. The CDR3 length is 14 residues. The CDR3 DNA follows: TGTGCCAGCAGAAACAGGCTGAGATTCTCTGAAGCTTTCTTT. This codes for CASRNRLRFSEAFF.

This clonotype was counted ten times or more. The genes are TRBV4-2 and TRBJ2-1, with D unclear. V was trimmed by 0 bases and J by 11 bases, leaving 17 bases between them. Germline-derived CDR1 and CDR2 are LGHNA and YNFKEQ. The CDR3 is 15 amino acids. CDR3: CASSQETPLATKQFF. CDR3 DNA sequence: TGTGCCAGCAGCCAAGAGACCCCGCTGGCCACGAAGCAGTTCTTC.

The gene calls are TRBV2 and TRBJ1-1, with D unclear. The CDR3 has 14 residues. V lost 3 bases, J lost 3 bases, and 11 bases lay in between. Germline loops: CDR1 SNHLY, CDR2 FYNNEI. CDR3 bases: TGTGCCAGCAGTGAGATCCTTCTTGACACTGAAGCTTTCTTT. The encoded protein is CASSEILLDTEAFF.

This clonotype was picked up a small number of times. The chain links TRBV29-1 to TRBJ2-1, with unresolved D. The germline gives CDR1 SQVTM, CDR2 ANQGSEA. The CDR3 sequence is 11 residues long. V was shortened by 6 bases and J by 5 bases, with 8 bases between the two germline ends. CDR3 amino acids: CSVKSNNEQFF. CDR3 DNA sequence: TGCAGCGTCAAGAGCAACAATGAGCAGTTCTTC.

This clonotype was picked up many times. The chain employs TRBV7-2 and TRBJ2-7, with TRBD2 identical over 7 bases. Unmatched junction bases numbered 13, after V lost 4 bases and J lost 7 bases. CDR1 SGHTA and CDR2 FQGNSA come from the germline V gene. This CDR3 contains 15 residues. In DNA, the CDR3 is TGTGCCAGCAGCTCCCGGGTCGGAGCGGGACGGGAGCAGTACTTC. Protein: CASSSRVGAGREQYF.